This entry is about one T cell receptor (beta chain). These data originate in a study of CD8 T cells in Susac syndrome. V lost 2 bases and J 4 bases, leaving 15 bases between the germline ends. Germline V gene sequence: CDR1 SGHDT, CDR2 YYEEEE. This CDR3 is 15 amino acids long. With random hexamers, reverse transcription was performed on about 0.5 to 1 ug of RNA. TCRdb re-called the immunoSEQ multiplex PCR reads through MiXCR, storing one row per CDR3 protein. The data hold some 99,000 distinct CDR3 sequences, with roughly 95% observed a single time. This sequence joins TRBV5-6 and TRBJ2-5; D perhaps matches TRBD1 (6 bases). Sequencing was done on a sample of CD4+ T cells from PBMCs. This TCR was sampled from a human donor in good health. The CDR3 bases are TGTGCCAGCAGCTTTGGCAGGGGACGAGGAGAGACCCAGTACTTC. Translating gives CASSFGRGRGETQYF.